This T cell receptor (beta chain) was retrieved from a study of CD4 T cells in relation to SARS-CoV-2 and coronaviruses. For the study at large: Convalescent patients had median age roughly 35 years, range about 20 to 75. Convalescent patients were 8 males and a handful of females; two were Hispanic. The HLA restriction of the shared crossreactive spike epitopes was mapped.

Points on this clone: Its antigen is not identified.

Profiling relied on immunoSEQ multiplex PCR, and the TCRdb table lists in-frame clones only, not all of them. This sample yields 30,000 to 45,000 clones, of which roughly 88% are seen a single time; roughly a tenth belongs to the top ten. Study findings and constraints: This crossreactivity analysis covered spike protein alone, no other viral proteins.

This TCR derives from an adult with COVID-19. Sequencing used memory CD4+ T cells from PBMCs.

The CDR3 region is CAWNERELGYTF. The CDR3 bases are TGTGCCTGGAATGAGCGGGAACTAGGCTACACCTTC. The genes are TRBV30 and TRBJ1-2; D gene unclear. V lost 4 bases and J 8 bases, leaving 14 bases between the germline ends. From germline, CDR1 is GTSNPN and CDR2 SVGIG (reference sequence). CDR3 length equals 12 residues.